The TCR beta chain described here comes from a study of regulatory T cells in long-lasting Graves disease. Germline loops: CDR1 KGHSH, CDR2 LQKENI. Between the trimmed V and J ends, which lost 4 bases and 2 bases, there was a span of 15 bases. This CDR3 has 16 residues. Combining iRepertoire HTBI primers with Arm-PCR of CDR3 regions, the authors built TCR beta libraries. MiXCR, applied by TCRdb to the multiplex PCR reads, yields one record per CDR3 protein. The sample includes 400,000 to 650,000 distinct CDR3 sequences, roughly a sixth of them seen just once. Regarding this clonotype: Its specificity is not known.

General observations from the study: Analyses excluded thyroid tissue, covering peripheral blood alone.

This sample's time point: newly diagnosed GD, antithyroid drugs for less than 3 months. Following extraction of RNA from PBMCs, that RNA was used to make the TCR library. Each of the patients was recruited from an endocrinology department situated in Xi'an, China. Peripheral blood, around 10 milliliters of it, was drawn into EDTA tubes. These data were also filed under a second study, of T cells in Graves' hyperthyroidism and ophthalmopathy. As reported in that work: Most thyroid clonotypes with frequency above 0.001 were detected in blood.

The specimen comprised peripheral blood mononuclear cells (PBMCs), sampled at new diagnosis, from a patient treated with antithyroid drugs. The chain combines TRBV18 with TRBJ1-3; D unresolved. This TCR derives from a woman aged 35-65 years with Graves disease. The CDR3: CASSLNSQTPGNTIYF. For the CDR3, the DNA is TGTGCCAGCTCACTAAACTCACAGACCCCTGGAAACACCATATATTTT. The full variable domain, completed using reference TRBV18 and TRBJ1-3, is NAGVMQNPRHLVRRRGQEARLRCSPMKGHSHVYWYRQLPEEGLKFMVYLQKENIIDESGMPKERFSAEFPKEGPSILRIQQVVRGDSAAYFCASSLNSQTPGNTIYFGEGSWLTVV.